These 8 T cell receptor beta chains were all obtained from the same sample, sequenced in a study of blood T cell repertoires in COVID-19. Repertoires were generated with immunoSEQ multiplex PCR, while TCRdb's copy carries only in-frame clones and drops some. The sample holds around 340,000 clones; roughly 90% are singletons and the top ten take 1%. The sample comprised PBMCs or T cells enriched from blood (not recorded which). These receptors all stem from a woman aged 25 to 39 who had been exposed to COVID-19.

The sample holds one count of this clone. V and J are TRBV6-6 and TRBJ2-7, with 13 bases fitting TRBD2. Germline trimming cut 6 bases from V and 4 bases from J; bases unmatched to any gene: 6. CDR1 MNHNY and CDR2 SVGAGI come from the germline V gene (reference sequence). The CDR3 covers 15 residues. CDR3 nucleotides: TGTGCCAGCAGACCCGGGACTAGCGGGAAATACGAGCAGTACTTC. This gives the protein CASRPGTSGKYEQYF.

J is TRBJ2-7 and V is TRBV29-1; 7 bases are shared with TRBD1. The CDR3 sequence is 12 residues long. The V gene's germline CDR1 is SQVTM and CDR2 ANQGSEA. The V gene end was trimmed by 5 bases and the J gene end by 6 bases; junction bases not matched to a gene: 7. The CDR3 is CSVPTGQGEQYF. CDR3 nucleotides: TGCAGCGTTCCGACAGGGCAGGGCGAGCAGTACTTC.

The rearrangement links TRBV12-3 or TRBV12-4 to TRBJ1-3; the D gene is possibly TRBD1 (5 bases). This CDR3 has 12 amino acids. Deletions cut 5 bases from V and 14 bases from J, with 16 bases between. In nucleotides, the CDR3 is TGTGCCAGCAGTCTCTGGGGCAGGCCCCTATATTTT. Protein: CASSLWGRPLYF.

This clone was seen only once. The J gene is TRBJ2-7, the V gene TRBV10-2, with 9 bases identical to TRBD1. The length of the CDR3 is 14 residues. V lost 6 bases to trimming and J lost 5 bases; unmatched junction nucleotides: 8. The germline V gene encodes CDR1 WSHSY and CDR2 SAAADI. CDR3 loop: CASRRPGQGNEQYF. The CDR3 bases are TGCGCCAGCAGAAGACCGGGACAGGGCAACGAGCAGTACTTC.

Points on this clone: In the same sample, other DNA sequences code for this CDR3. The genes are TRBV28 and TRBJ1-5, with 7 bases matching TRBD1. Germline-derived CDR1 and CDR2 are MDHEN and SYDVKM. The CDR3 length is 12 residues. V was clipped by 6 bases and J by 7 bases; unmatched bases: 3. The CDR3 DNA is TGTGCCAGCAGGACAGGGAGCCAGCCCCAGCATTTT. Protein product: CASRTGSQPQHF.

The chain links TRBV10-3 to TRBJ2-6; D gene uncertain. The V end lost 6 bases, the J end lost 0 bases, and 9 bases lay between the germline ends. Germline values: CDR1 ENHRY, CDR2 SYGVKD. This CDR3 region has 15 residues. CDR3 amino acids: CAISRLSSGANVLTF. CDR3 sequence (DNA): TGTGCCATCAGCCGTCTTAGCTCTGGGGCCAACGTCCTGACTTTC.

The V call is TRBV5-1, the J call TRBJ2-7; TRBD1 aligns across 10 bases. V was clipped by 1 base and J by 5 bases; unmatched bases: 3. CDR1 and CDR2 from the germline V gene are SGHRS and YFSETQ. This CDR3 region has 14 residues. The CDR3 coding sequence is TGCGCCAGCAGCTTGCGGACAGGGGGGGACGAGCAGTACTTC. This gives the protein CASSLRTGGDEQYF.

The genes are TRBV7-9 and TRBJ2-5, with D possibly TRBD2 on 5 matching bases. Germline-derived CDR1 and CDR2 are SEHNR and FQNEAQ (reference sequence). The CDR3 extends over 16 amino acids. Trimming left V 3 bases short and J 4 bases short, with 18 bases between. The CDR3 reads CASSFGRSKRGETQYF. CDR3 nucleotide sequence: TGTGCCAGCAGCTTCGGGCGGAGCAAACGGGGAGAGACCCAGTACTTC.